This T cell receptor (beta chain) was retrieved from a study of tumour-infiltrating T cells in Burkitt lymphoma. Study-wide context: Overall and progression-free survival were predicted by productive clonality.

Sequencing used immunoSEQ multiplex PCR; TCRdb keeps in-frame clones, though not all of them. The sample records 6,000 to 8,500 clones, 73% being singletons. V lost 4 bases and J lost 3, with 3 bases in between. The CDR3 totals 11 residues. The germline V gene encodes CDR1 MNHEY and CDR2 SVGAGI. The receptor's source is a human donor with diffuse large B-cell lymphoma. Sequenced sample: tumor tissue. The chain recombines TRBV6-5 with TRBJ2-5; no clear D gene. This CDR3 is CASSSKETQYF. For the CDR3, the DNA is TGTGCCAGCAGTTCGAAAGAGACCCAGTACTTC.